This TCR beta chain was observed in a study of a mutant IDH1 vaccine in newly diagnosed glioma. The assay was immunoSEQ multiplex PCR, and TCRdb's table has in-frame clones only and misses some. The data contain about 56,000 clones, around 86% of them singletons. This CDR3 contains 15 residues. Germline CDR1 SGHNT, CDR2 YYREEE (reference sequence). V lost 0 bases, J lost 7 bases, and 7 bases stayed unmatched. Described time point: week 47, end of study. Every vaccination contained 300 ug of the mutant IDH1 20-mer peptide and was paired with topical imiquimod. Of note for this clone: Its target is unknown.

The chain uses TRBV5-4 and TRBJ2-7, with 10 nucleotides matching TRBD1. This receptor was obtained from a woman aged 45-65 years with glioma. This specimen was PBMCs, taken from a glioma patient whose treatment included an IDH1 peptide vaccine. The CDR3 nucleotides read TGTGCCAGCAGCTTGGCTGACAGGGGGCGAGGGGAGCAGTACTTC. As protein: CASSLADRGRGEQYF.